This T cell receptor (beta chain) was sequenced in a study of T cell responses to AZD1222 COVID-19 vaccine. Generated by immunoSEQ multiplex PCR, the TCRdb table keeps only in-frame clones and is missing some. The data hold about 97,000 clones, with 91% observed a single time. The source was peripheral blood, collected on day 0 of AZD1222 vaccination. This sequence originates from an adult in good health.

The CDR3 spells CASSIVPGGAYEQYF. The CDR3 DNA follows: TGTGCCAGTAGTATAGTCCCAGGGGGCGCCTACGAGCAGTACTTC. The rearrangement uses TRBV19 and TRBJ2-7; 8 nucleotides line up with TRBD1. V lost 1 base to trimming and J lost 2 bases; unmatched junction nucleotides: 4. CDR3 length: 15 residues. Germline assignment: CDR1 LNHDA and CDR2 SQIVND (reference sequence).